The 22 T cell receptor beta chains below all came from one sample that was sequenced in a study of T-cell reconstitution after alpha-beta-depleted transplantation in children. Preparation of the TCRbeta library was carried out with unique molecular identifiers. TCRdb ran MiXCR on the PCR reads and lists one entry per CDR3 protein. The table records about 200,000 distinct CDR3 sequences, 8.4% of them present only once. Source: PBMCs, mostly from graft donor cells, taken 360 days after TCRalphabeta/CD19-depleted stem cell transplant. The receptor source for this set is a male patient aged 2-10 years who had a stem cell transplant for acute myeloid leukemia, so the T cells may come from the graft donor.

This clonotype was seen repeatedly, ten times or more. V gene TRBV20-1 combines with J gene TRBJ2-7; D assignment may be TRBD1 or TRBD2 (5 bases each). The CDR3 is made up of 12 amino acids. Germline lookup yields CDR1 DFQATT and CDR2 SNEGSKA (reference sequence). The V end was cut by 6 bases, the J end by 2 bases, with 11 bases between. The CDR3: CSAPGRTYEQYF. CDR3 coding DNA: TGCAGTGCACCGGGACGTACCTACGAGCAGTACTTC.

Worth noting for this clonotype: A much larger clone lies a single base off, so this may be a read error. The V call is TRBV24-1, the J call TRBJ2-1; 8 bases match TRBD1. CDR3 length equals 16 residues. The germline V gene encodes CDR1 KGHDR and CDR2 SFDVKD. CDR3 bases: TGTGCCACCAGTGATCCCGGACAGGGTGGGACCAATGAGCTGTTCTTC. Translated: CATSDPGQGGTNELFF.

The CDR3 sequence is CASSFVWQETQYF. The CDR3 DNA reads TGTGCCAGCAGCTTTGTATGGCAAGAGACCCAGTACTTC. The rearrangement joins TRBV7-9 to TRBJ2-5; D remains ambiguous. CDR1 is SEHNR, CDR2 FQNEAQ, per germline (reference sequence). CDR3 length equals 13 residues. Trimming cost V 3 bases and J 2 bases, with 7 bases left between them.

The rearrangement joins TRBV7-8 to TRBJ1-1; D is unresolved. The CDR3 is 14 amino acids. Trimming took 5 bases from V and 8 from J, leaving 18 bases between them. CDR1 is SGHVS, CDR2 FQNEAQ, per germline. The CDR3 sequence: CASSPELLCREAFF. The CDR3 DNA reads TGTGCCAGCAGCCCTGAGCTCCTCTGCAGGGAAGCTTTCTTT.

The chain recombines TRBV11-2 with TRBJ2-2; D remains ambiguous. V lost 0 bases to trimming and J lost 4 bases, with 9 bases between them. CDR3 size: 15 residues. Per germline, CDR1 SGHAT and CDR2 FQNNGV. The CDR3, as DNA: TGTGCCAGCAGCTTAGATCCTAAATTCACCGGGGAGCTGTTTTTT. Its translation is CASSLDPKFTGELFF.

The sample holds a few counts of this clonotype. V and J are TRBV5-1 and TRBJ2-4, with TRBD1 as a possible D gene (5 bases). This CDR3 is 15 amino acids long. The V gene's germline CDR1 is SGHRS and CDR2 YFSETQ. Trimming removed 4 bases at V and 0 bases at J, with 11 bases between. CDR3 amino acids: CASSKTELAKNIQYF. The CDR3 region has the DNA TGCGCCAGCAGCAAGACAGAGCTAGCCAAAAACATTCAGTACTTC.

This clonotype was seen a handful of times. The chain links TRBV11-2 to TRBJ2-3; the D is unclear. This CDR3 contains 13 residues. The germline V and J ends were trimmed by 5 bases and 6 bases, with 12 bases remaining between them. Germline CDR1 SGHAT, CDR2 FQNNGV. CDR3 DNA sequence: TGTGCCAGCAGCCTGTATCTCGAGGATACGCAGTATTTT. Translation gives CASSLYLEDTQYF. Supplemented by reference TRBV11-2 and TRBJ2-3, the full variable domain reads EAGVAQSPRYKIIEKRQSVAFWCNPISGHATLYWYQQILGQGPKLLIQFQNNGVVDDSQLPKDRFSAERLKGVDSTLKIQPAKLEDSAVYLCASSLYLEDTQYFGPGTRLTVL.

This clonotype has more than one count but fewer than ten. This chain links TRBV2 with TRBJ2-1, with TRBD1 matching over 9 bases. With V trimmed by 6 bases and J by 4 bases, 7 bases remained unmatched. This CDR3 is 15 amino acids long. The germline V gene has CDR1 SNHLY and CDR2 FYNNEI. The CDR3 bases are TGTGCCAGCAGATACGACAGGGGGTGGTACAATGAGCAGTTCTTC. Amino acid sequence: CASRYDRGWYNEQFF.

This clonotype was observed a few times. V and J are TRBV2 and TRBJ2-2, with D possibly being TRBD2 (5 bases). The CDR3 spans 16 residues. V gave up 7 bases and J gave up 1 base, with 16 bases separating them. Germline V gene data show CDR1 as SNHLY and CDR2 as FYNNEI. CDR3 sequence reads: CASKVTAAGNTGELFF. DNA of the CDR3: TGTGCCAGCAAAGTGACGGCGGCGGGGAACACCGGGGAGCTGTTTTTT.

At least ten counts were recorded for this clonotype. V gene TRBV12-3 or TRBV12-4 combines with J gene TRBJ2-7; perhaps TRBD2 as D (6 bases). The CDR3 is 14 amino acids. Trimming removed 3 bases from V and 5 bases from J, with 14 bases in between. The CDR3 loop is CASSLRQGGHEQYF. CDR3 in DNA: TGTGCCAGCAGTTTGCGGCAGGGAGGACACGAGCAGTACTTC.

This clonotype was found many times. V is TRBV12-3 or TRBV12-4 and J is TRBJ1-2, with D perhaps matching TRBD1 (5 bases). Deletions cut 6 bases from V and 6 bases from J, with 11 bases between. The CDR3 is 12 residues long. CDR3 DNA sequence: TGTGCCAGCAGACCGGGACTCGATGGCTACACCTTC. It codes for CASRPGLDGYTF.

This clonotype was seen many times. The DNA for the CDR3 is TGTGCCAGCAGGTCAACGGGGGGCGCCTACAATGAGCAGTTCTTC. Translating gives CASRSTGGAYNEQFF. This chain uses TRBV6-2 or TRBV6-3 with TRBJ2-1; D may be TRBD2 (7 bases). Trimming stripped 6 bases from V and 2 bases from J, with 14 bases between. This CDR3 contains 15 residues. Germline values: CDR1 MNHEY, CDR2 SVGEGT.

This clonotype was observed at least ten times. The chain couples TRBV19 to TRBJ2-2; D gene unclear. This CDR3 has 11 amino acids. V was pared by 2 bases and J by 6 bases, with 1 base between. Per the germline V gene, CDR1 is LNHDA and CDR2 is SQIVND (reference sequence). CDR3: CASSISGELFF. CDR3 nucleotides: TGTGCCAGTAGTATATCCGGGGAGCTGTTTTTT.

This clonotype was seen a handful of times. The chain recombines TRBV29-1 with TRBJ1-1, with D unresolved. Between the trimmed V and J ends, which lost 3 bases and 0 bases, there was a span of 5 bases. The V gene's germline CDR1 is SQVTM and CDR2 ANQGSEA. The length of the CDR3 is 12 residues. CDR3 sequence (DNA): TGCAGCGTTGATAAGTTGAACACTGAAGCTTTCTTT. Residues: CSVDKLNTEAFF.

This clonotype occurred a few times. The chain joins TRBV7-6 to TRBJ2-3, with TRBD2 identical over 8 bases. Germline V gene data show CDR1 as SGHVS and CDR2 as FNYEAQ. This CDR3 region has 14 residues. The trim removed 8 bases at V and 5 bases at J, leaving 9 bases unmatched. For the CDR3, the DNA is TGTGCCAGCGGACCTAGCGGGTGGAGAGATACGCAGTATTTT. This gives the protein CASGPSGWRDTQYF. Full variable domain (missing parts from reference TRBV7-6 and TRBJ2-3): GAGVSQSPRYKVTKRGQDVALRCDPISGHVSLYWYRQALGQGPEFLTYFNYEAQQDKSGLPNDRFSAERPEGSISTLTIQRTEQRDSAMYRCASGPSGWRDTQYFGPGTRLTVL.

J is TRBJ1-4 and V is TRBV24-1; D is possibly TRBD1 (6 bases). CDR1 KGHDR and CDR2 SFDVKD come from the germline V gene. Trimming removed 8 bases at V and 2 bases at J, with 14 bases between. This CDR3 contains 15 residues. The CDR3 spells CATTPWGRTNEKLFF. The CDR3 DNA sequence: TGTGCCACCACTCCATGGGGGCGGACTAATGAAAAACTGTTTTTT.

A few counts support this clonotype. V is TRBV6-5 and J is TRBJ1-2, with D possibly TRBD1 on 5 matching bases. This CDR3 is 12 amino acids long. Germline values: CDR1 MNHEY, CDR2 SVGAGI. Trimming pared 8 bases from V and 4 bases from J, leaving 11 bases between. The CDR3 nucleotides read TGTGCCAGCTCAGACAGCGCCTATGGCTACACCTTC. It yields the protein CASSDSAYGYTF.

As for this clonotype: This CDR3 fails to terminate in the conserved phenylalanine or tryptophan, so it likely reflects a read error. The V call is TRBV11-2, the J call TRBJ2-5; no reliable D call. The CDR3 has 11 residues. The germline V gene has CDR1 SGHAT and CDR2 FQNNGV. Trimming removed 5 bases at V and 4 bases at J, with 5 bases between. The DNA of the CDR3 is TGTGCCAGCAGCCATGCAGAGACCCAGTACTGC. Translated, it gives CASSHAETQYC.

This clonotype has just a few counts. CDR3 residues: CASSPRTSGGGLDTQYF. For the CDR3, the DNA is TGTGCCAGCAGCCCCAGGACTAGCGGGGGGGGGCTAGATACGCAGTATTTT. The rearrangement links TRBV7-6 to TRBJ2-3; 15 bases are shared with TRBD2. The CDR3 runs to 17 residues. The ends lost 5 bases at V and 5 bases at J; junction bases unmatched: 8. Germline CDR1 SGHVS, CDR2 FNYEAQ.

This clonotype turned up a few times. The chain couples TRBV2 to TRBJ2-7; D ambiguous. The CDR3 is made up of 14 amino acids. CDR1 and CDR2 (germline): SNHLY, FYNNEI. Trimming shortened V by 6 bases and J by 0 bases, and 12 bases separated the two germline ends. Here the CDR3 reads CASRVQGASYEQYV. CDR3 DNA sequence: TGTGCCAGCAGGGTACAAGGAGCCTCCTACGAGCAGTACGTC.

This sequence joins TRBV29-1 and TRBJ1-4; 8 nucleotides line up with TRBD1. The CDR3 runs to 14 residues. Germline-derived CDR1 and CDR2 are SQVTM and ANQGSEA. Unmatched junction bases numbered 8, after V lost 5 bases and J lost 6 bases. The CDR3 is CSVKFRGRYEKLFF. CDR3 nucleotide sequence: TGCAGCGTTAAATTCAGGGGGCGTTATGAAAAACTGTTTTTT. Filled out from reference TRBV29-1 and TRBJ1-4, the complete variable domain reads SAVISQKPSRDICQRGTSLTIQCQVDSQVTMMFWYRQQPGQSLTLIATANQGSEATYESGFVIDKFPISRPNLTFSTLTVSNMSPEDSSIYLCSVKFRGRYEKLFFGSGTQLSVL.

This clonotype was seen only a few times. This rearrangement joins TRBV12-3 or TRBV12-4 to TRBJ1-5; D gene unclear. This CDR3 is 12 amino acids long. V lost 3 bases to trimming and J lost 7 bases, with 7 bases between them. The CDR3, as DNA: TGTGCCAGCAGTTTTTTTCGGCAGCCCCAGCATTTT. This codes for CASSFFRQPQHF.